The 25 T cell receptor beta chains below were found in one sample sequenced in a study of blood T cell repertoires in COVID-19. Sequencing used immunoSEQ multiplex PCR; TCRdb keeps in-frame clones, though not all of them. The table includes some 300,000 clones, more than 70% detected once. Input material: peripheral blood. The source is a woman aged 25 to 39 who had recovered from COVID-19.

The V call is TRBV30, the J call TRBJ1-6; TRBD1 agrees at 9 bases. The CDR3 runs 16 residues. CDR1 GTSNPN and CDR2 SVGIG come from the germline V gene (reference sequence). V lost 1 base to trimming and J lost 4 bases; unmatched junction nucleotides: 5. The CDR3 nucleotides read TGTGCCTGGAGTGCCAGACAGGGGGGATATAATTCACCCCTCCACTTT. The encoded protein is CAWSARQGGYNSPLHF.

CDR3 amino acids: CASSLSDRSYGYTF. The CDR3 DNA reads TGTGCCAGCAGTTTATCGGACAGATCCTATGGCTACACCTTC. The chain has TRBV28 and TRBJ1-2, with a possible D match to TRBD1 (6 bases). The CDR3 sequence is 14 residues long. V lost 1 base, J lost 4 bases, and 10 bases lay in between. CDR1 and CDR2 from the germline V gene are MDHEN and SYDVKM.

The chain joins TRBV12-3 or TRBV12-4 to TRBJ1-5; 7 bases agree with TRBD1. This CDR3 region has 12 residues. Losses at the gene ends were 6 bases for V and 13 bases for J; bases not matched to a gene: 9. The chain's CDR3 is CASSQGGRDQHF. The CDR3 DNA is TGTGCCAGCAGCCAGGGGGGTAGGGATCAGCATTTT.

The chain links TRBV7-9 to TRBJ2-6, with 11 positions matching TRBD1. CDR3 size: 17 residues. After removal of 7 bases from V and 2 bases from J, the junction contained 7 bases not matched to a gene. Germline CDR1 is SEHNR and CDR2 is FQNEAQ (reference sequence). The CDR3 here is CASTTRTGGTGANVLTF. As DNA, the CDR3 is TGTGCCAGCACCACTAGGACAGGGGGCACTGGGGCCAACGTCCTGACTTTC.

This clone was seen once. The gene calls are TRBV9 and TRBJ2-5; 9 bases are shared with TRBD2. Germline CDR1 and CDR2: SGDLS and YYNGEE. The length of the CDR3 is 17 residues. With 2 bases clipped from V and 4 bases from J, the junction kept 12 bases outside the gene matches. CDR3 coding DNA: TGTGCCAGCAGCGTTGGCGTTAGCGGGGGTACGGGAGAGACCCAGTACTTC. This codes for CASSVGVSGGTGETQYF.

This clone has at least ten counts. The V and J genes are TRBV2 and TRBJ1-6; TRBD1 matches at 10 bases. Germline-derived CDR1 and CDR2 are SNHLY and FYNNEI. The CDR3 is made up of 17 amino acids. Losses at the gene ends were 8 bases for V and 6 bases for J; bases not matched to a gene: 13. The CDR3 bases are TGTGCCAGCCTTGCCCGACCGGGACAGGGGTTTAATTCACCCCTCCACTTT. This codes for CASLARPGQGFNSPLHF.

This chain uses TRBV7-8 with TRBJ1-1; tentative D call: TRBD1 (6 bases). V dropped 5 bases and J dropped 5 bases, with 21 bases sitting between them. CDR3 length: 16 residues. CDR1 and CDR2 from the germline V gene are SGHVS and FQNEAQ. The CDR3 nucleotides read TGTGCCAGCAGCCCGGAACAGGGATACGTTGCGACTGAAGCTTTCTTT. It specifies CASSPEQGYVATEAFF.

The rearrangement uses TRBV28 and TRBJ1-6, with D possibly matching TRBD1 (5 bases). This CDR3 region has 15 residues. Trimming left V 1 base short and J 11 bases short, with 15 bases between. Germline loops: CDR1 MDHEN, CDR2 SYDVKM. The CDR3 loop reads CASSLFMQGIPPLHF. CDR3 sequence (DNA): TGTGCCAGCAGTTTATTCATGCAGGGCATACCACCCCTCCACTTT.

The J gene is TRBJ2-7, the V gene TRBV2; 11 bases align to TRBD2. Germline loops: CDR1 SNHLY, CDR2 FYNNEI. The trim removed 4 bases at V and 6 bases at J, leaving 11 bases unmatched. This CDR3 spans 16 amino acids. In DNA form, the CDR3 reads TGTGCCAGCAGTGTAGCCTCGGGACTAGCGGCGTCCGAGCAGTACTTC. This sequence encodes CASSVASGLAASEQYF.

The V call is TRBV19, the J call TRBJ1-1; D is uncertain. Germline-derived CDR1 and CDR2 are LNHDA and SQIVND (reference sequence). Trimming took 1 base from V and 0 from J, leaving 6 bases between them. This CDR3 is built from 14 residues. The CDR3 DNA reads TGTGCCAGTAGTATAGGCCACTTGAACACTGAAGCTTTCTTT. Amino acids: CASSIGHLNTEAFF.

The chain links TRBV15 to TRBJ2-7; no clear D. Germline V gene lookup returns CDR1 LNHNV and CDR2 YYDKDF (reference sequence). The CDR3 spans 14 residues. Trimming stripped 0 bases from V and 0 bases from J, with 6 bases between. CDR3: CATSRDRFSYEQYF. In DNA, the CDR3 is TGTGCCACCAGCAGAGATCGGTTCTCCTACGAGCAGTACTTC.

V is TRBV2 and J is TRBJ1-5; 9 bases map to TRBD1. With 0 bases clipped from V and 9 bases from J, the junction kept 12 bases outside the gene matches. There are 17 residues in the CDR3. The germline V gene has CDR1 SNHLY and CDR2 FYNNEI. The CDR3 sequence is CASSEARDRDGRGPQHF. DNA for the CDR3: TGTGCCAGCAGTGAAGCGCGGGACAGGGACGGCCGCGGGCCCCAGCATTTT.

This clone has a single count. The J gene is TRBJ2-7, the V gene TRBV7-2; a possible D gene is TRBD1 (5 bases). The V gene lost 7 bases and the J gene lost 1 base, with 11 bases spanning the gap. The germline CDR1 and CDR2 sequences are SGHTA and FQGNSA. The CDR3 covers 13 residues. The CDR3 is CASTLKGSYEQYF. CDR3 nucleotides: TGTGCCAGCACCCTAAAGGGGTCCTACGAGCAGTACTTC. Variable domain in full (rest from reference TRBV7-2 and TRBJ2-7): GAGVSQSPSNKVTEKGKDVELRCDPISGHTALYWYRQSLGQGLEFLIYFQGNSAPDKSGLPSDRFSAERTGGSVSTLTIQRTQQEDSAVYLCASTLKGSYEQYFGPGTRLTVT.

The chain is built from TRBV5-1 and TRBJ1-4; D uncertain. Germline V lookup: CDR1 SGHRS, CDR2 YFSETQ. The CDR3 loop spans 14 amino acids. Trimming took 0 bases from V and 6 from J, leaving 9 bases between them. CDR3 coding DNA: TGCGCCAGCAGCTTGGGCTCGGAGGATGAAAAACTGTTTTTT. Its translation: CASSLGSEDEKLFF. The whole variable domain, remainder taken from reference TRBV5-1 and TRBJ1-4, is KAGVTQTPRYLIKTRGQQVTLSCSPISGHRSVSWYQQTPGQGLQFLFEYFSETQRNKGNFPGRFSGRQFSNSRSEMNVSTLELGDSALYLCASSLGSEDEKLFFGSGTQLSVL.

The V and J genes are TRBV3-1 (or the pseudogene TRBV3-2) and TRBJ2-4; 10 bases match TRBD2. Germline CDR1 and CDR2: LGHDT and YNNKEL (reference sequence). V lost 6 bases, J lost 5 bases, and 1 base stayed unmatched. The CDR3 has 13 amino acids. The CDR3 protein is CASSLAGENIQYF. In DNA form, the CDR3 reads TGTGCCAGCAGTCTAGCGGGGGAAAACATTCAGTACTTC.

J is TRBJ1-2 and V is TRBV12-3 or TRBV12-4, with unresolved D. Trimming removed 5 bases from V and 7 bases from J, with 11 bases in between. The CDR3 length is 12 residues. The CDR3 DNA follows: TGTGCCAGCAGTCAACCGACGGGTGGCTACACCTTC. This codes for CASSQPTGGYTF.

The rearrangement joins TRBV19 to TRBJ1-2; D uncertain. Trimming removed 1 base at V and 9 bases at J, with 12 bases between. CDR3 size: 13 residues. Per germline, CDR1 LNHDA and CDR2 SQIVND (reference sequence). CDR3 sequence (DNA): TGTGCCAGTAGTATAGGCTCCCGGAGAAGCTACACCTTC. Protein sequence: CASSIGSRRSYTF.

V usage is TRBV2 and J usage is TRBJ2-5; tentatively, D is TRBD1 (6 bases). With 8 bases removed from V and 1 base from J, the gap between germline ends came to 20 bases. Per germline, CDR1 SNHLY and CDR2 FYNNEI. The CDR3 spans 16 residues. CDR3 sequence: CASGLGIQGTQETQYF. Written as DNA, the CDR3 is TGTGCCAGCGGACTGGGGATACAGGGTACCCAAGAGACCCAGTACTTC.

V usage is TRBV9 and J usage is TRBJ1-1; TRBD1 is a possible D gene (5 bases). V was trimmed by 0 bases and J by 6 bases, leaving 18 bases between them. Germline V lookup: CDR1 SGDLS, CDR2 YYNGEE. This CDR3 is 16 amino acids long. The DNA for the CDR3 is TGTGCCAGCAGCGTAGGGGCCACAACCCTGGGGCCTGAAGCTTTCTTT. This gives the protein CASSVGATTLGPEAFF. Full variable domain (remainder filled in from reference TRBV9 and TRBJ1-1): DSGVTQTPKHLITATGQRVTLRCSPRSGDLSVYWYQQSLDQGLQFLIQYYNGEERAKGNILERFSAQQFPDLHSELNLSSLELGDSALYFCASSVGATTLGPEAFFGQGTRLTVV.

V is TRBV6-5 and J is TRBJ2-7; 8 bases agree with TRBD2. J lost 1 base, V lost 6 bases, and 8 bases had no gene match. This CDR3 is 15 amino acids long. CDR1 MNHEY and CDR2 SVGAGI come from the germline V gene. In DNA form, the CDR3 reads TGTGCCAGCAGCCCCGGGGGGGCCGGGTCCTACGAGCAGTACTTC. Residues: CASSPGGAGSYEQYF.

The chain combines TRBV28 with TRBJ2-7; TRBD2 might be the D (6 bases). CDR1 is MDHEN, CDR2 SYDVKM, per germline. Trimming shortened V by 6 bases and J by 2 bases, and 20 bases separated the two germline ends. This CDR3 has 16 residues. CDR3 bases: TGTGCCAGCAGCCTCTGGGGACTCAAAGGCGCCTACGAGCAGTACTTC. Protein sequence: CASSLWGLKGAYEQYF.

The sample holds a few counts of this clone. The chain has TRBV28 and TRBJ1-2; maybe TRBD1 (6 bases). This CDR3 spans 12 amino acids. Trimming stripped 3 bases from V and 7 bases from J, with 9 bases between. Per the germline V gene, CDR1 is MDHEN and CDR2 is SYDVKM. Here the CDR3 reads CASSFGGRGYTF. CDR3 bases: TGTGCCAGCAGTTTTGGGGGCCGTGGCTACACCTTC.

The chain combines TRBV10-3 with TRBJ2-7, with 8 bases lining up with TRBD1. Trimming removed 5 bases from V and 1 base from J; junction bases left unmatched: 10. The CDR3 loop spans 16 amino acids. The germline gives CDR1 ENHRY, CDR2 SYGVKD. The CDR3 spells CAISSGTGRFSYEQYF. CDR3 sequence (DNA): TGTGCCATCAGTTCCGGGACAGGACGATTTTCCTACGAGCAGTACTTC.

The chain couples TRBV25-1 to TRBJ2-5; 10 bases align to TRBD2. CDR1 is MGHDK and CDR2 is SYGVNS in the germline V gene. The CDR3 totals 13 residues. J lost 4 bases, V lost 8 bases, and 4 bases had no gene match. CDR3 in amino acids: CASGSGGGETQYF. CDR3 nucleotides: TGTGCCAGCGGGAGCGGGGGGGGAGAGACCCAGTACTTC.

V and J are TRBV10-3 and TRBJ1-6, with no clear D. V was shortened by 6 bases and J by 3 bases, with 9 bases between the two germline ends. CDR1 and CDR2 (germline): ENHRY, SYGVKD. This CDR3 contains 14 residues. CDR3 in amino acids: CAISGRDYNSPLHF. In DNA, the CDR3 is TGTGCCATCAGCGGCCGGGACTATAATTCACCCCTCCACTTT.